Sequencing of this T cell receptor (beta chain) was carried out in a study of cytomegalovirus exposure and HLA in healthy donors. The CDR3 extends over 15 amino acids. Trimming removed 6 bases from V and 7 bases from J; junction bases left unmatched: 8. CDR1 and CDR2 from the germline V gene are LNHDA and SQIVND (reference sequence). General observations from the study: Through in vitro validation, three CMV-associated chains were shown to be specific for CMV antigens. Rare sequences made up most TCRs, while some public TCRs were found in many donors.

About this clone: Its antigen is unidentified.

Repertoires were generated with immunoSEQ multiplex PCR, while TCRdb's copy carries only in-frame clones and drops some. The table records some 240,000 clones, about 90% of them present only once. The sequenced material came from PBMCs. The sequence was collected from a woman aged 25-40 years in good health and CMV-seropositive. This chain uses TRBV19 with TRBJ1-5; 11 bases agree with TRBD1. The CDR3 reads CASRRDRGVQQPQHF. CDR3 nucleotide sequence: TGTGCCAGTAGGAGGGACAGGGGGGTTCAGCAGCCCCAGCATTTT.